The TCR beta chain under discussion was sequenced for a study of blood T cell repertoires in COVID-19. Across the study: The study drew acute and convalescent COVID-19 samples from the United States, Italy and Spain.

Looked up from germline, CDR1 is SGHTA and CDR2 is FQGNSA. The CDR3 sequence is 14 residues long. Trimming shortened V by 5 bases and J by 0 bases, and 9 bases separated the two germline ends. Generated by immunoSEQ multiplex PCR, the TCRdb table keeps only in-frame clones and is missing some. The data hold about 260,000 clones, with around nine tenths observed a single time. This sequence joins TRBV7-2 and TRBJ2-3, with D uncertain. This receptor was taken from an older woman with COVID-19, enrolled during active disease. The source material was peripheral blood. CDR3 bases: TGTGCCAGCAGCACCTCGACTAGCACAGATACGCAGTATTTT. Amino acid sequence: CASSTSTSTDTQYF.